This entry is about one T cell receptor (beta chain). The data were taken from a study of control samples from healthy donors and cancer patients. The CDR3 has 14 amino acids. Trimming cost V 2 bases and J 2 bases, with 10 bases left between them. Germline V gene data show CDR1 as SGHRS and CDR2 as YFSETQ. The data were produced by immunoSEQ multiplex PCR, yet TCRdb's version contains in-frame clones alone and is incomplete. The table shows 150,000 to 190,000 clones, with 93% occurring only once. The clonotype originates from a man aged 45-60 years in good health. The gene calls are TRBV5-1 and TRBJ2-5; TRBD1 is a possible D gene (5 bases). The sequenced material came from blood. In nucleotides, the CDR3 is TGCGCCAGCAGCTTCTCTACAGGACAAGAGACCCAGTACTTC. It yields the protein CASSFSTGQETQYF.